One TCR beta chain is described in this entry. Antigen: not known. Data came from immunoSEQ multiplex PCR; TCRdb stores just in-frame clones and leaves some out. The sample holds some 21,000 clones, roughly 70% seen once. This sample was taken from a study of PD-1 blockade in classical Hodgkin lymphoma. Study-level findings and limits: For complete responders, baseline diversity was comparable to that of newly diagnosed patients.

The V end lost 0 bases, the J end lost 6 bases, and 15 bases lay between the germline ends. CDR3 size: 15 residues. Per germline, CDR1 SGHTA and CDR2 FQGNSA. The time point denotes: cycle 4 day 1 (C4D1), after five to seven weeks of nivolumab. Patients all relapsed after autologous stem cell transplantation, and there was variation in brentuximab vedotin exposure. The source was peripheral blood mononuclear cells (PBMCs), collected before the fourth cycle of nivolumab. The source is a human donor with classical Hodgkin lymphoma. The chain joins TRBV7-2 to TRBJ2-7; D not certain. The CDR3 DNA reads TGTGCCAGCAGCTTAGCGGAAGGGTTGGGTACCGAGCAGTACTTC. Translating it yields CASSLAEGLGTEQYF. Looking up the rest from reference TRBV7-2 and TRBJ2-7 gives the full variable domain: GAGVSQSPSNKVTEKGKDVELRCDPISGHTALYWYRQSLGQGLEFLIYFQGNSAPDKSGLPSDRFSAERTGGSVSTLTIQRTQQEDSAVYLCASSLAEGLGTEQYFGPGTRLTVT.